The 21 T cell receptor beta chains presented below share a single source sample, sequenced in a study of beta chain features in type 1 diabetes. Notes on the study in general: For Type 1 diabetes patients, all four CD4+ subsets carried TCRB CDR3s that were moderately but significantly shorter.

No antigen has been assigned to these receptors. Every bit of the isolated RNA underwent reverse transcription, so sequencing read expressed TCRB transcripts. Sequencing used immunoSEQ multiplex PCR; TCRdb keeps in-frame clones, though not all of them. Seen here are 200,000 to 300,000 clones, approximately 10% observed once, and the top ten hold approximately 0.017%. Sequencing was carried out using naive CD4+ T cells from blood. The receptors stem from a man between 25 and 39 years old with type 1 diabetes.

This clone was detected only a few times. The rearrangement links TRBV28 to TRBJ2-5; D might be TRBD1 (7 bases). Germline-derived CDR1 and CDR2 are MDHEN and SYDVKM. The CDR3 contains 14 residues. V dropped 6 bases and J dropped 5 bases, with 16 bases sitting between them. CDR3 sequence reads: CASSSGGQRETQYF. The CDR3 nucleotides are TGTGCCAGCAGCTCCGGGGGACAGAGGGAGACCCAGTACTTC.

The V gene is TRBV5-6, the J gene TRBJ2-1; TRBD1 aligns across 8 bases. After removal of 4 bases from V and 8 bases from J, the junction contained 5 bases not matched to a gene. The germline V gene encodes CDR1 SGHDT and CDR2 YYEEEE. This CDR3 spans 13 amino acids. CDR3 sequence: CASSPGTGHEQFF. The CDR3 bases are TGTGCCAGCAGCCCTGGGACAGGCCATGAGCAGTTCTTC.

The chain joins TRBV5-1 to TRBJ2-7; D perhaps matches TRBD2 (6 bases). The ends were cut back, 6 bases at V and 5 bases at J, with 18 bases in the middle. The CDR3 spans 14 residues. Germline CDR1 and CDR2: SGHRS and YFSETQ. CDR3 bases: TGCGCCAGCACCTCTGGAGGAGGGCGGGACGAGCAGTACTTC. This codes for CASTSGGGRDEQYF. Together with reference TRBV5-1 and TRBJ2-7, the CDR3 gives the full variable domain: KAGVTQTPRYLIKTRGQQVTLSCSPISGHRSVSWYQQTPGQGLQFLFEYFSETQRNKGNFPGRFSGRQFSNSRSEMNVSTLELGDSALYLCASTSGGGRDEQYFGPGTRLTVT.

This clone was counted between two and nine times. The CDR3 sequence is CSVERDRSYNEQFF. The CDR3 DNA sequence: TGCAGCGTTGAACGGGACAGGTCCTACAATGAGCAGTTCTTC. The rearrangement joins TRBV29-1 to TRBJ2-1; 8 positions match TRBD1. This CDR3 has 14 amino acids. From germline, CDR1 is SQVTM and CDR2 ANQGSEA. The trim removed 2 bases at V and 1 base at J, leaving 1 base unmatched.

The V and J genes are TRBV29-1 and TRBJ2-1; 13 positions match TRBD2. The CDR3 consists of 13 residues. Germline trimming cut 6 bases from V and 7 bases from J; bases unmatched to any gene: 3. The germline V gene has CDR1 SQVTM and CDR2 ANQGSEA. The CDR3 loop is CSVWTSGGNEQFF. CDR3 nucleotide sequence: TGCAGCGTATGGACTAGCGGGGGTAATGAGCAGTTCTTC.

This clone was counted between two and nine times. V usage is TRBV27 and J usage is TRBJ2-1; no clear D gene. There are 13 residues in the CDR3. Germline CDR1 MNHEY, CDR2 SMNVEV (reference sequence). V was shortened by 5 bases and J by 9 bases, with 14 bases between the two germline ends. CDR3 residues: CASSVFGSGEQFF. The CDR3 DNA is TGTGCCAGCAGTGTGTTCGGTTCAGGTGAGCAGTTCTTC.

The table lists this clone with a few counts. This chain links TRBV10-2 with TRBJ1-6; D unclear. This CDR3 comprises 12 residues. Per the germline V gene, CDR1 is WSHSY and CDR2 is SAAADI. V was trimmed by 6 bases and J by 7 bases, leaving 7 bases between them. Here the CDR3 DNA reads TGCGCCAGCAGGGCAGGCAATTCACCCCTCCACTTT. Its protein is CASRAGNSPLHF.

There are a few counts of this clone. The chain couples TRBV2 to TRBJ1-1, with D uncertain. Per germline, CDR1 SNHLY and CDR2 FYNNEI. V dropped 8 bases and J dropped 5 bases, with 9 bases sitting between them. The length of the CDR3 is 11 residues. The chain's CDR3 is CASAYQTEAFF. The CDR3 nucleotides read TGTGCCAGCGCCTACCAAACTGAAGCTTTCTTT.

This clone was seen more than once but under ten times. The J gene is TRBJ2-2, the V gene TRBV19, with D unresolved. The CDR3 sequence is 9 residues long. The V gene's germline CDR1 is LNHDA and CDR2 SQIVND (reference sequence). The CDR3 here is CLTGGELFF. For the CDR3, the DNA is TGTCTTACGGGCGGGGAGCTGTTTTTT.

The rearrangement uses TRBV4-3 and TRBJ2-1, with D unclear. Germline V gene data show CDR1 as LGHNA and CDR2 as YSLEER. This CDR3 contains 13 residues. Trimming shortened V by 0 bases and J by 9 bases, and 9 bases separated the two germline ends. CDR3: CASSQELWSEQFF. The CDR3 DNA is TGCGCCAGCAGCCAAGAATTATGGAGTGAGCAGTTCTTC.

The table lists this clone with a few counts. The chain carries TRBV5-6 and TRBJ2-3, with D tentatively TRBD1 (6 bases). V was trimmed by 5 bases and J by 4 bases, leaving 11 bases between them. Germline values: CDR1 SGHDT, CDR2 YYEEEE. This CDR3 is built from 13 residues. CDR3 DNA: TGTGCCAGCAGGACAGGTGGGTCAGATACGCAGTATTTT. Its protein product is CASRTGGSDTQYF.

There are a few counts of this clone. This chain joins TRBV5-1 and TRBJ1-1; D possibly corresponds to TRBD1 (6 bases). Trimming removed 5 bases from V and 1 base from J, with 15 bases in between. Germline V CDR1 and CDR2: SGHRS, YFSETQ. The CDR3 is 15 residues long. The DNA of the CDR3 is TGCGCCAGCAGGACCGCCGGGACACAGAACACTGAAGCTTTCTTT. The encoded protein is CASRTAGTQNTEAFF.

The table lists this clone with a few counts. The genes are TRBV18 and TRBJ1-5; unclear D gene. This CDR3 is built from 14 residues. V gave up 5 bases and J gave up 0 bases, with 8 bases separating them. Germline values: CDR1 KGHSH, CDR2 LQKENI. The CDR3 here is CASSTRYSNQPQHF. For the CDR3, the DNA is TGTGCCAGCTCAACGAGATATAGCAATCAGCCCCAGCATTTT.

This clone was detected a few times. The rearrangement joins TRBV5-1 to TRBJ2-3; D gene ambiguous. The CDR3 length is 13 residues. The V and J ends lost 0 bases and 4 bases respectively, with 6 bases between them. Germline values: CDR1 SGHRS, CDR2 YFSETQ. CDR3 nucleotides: TGCGCCAGCAGCTTGGTCCCTTCAGATACGCAGTATTTT. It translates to CASSLVPSDTQYF. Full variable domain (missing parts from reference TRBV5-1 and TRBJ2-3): KAGVTQTPRYLIKTRGQQVTLSCSPISGHRSVSWYQQTPGQGLQFLFEYFSETQRNKGNFPGRFSGRQFSNSRSEMNVSTLELGDSALYLCASSLVPSDTQYFGPGTRLTVL.

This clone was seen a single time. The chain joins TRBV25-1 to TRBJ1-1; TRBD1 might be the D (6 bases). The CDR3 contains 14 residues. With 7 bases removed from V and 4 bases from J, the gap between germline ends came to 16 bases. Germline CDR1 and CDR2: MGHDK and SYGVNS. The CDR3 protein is CASNNQGFGTEAFF. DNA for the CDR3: TGTGCCAGCAACAACCAGGGGTTTGGCACTGAAGCTTTCTTT.

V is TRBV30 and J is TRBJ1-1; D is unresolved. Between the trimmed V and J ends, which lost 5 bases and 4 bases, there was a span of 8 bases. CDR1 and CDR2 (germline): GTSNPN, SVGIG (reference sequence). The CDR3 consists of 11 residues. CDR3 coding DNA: TGTGCCTGGGCAAAGAGCACTGAAGCTTTCTTT. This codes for CAWAKSTEAFF.

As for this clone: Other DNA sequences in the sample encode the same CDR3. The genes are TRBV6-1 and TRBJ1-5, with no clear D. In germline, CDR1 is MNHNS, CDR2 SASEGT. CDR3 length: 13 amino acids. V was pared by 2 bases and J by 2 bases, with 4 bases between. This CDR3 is CASSETGNQPQHF. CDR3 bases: TGTGCCAGCAGTGAAACGGGCAATCAGCCCCAGCATTTT.

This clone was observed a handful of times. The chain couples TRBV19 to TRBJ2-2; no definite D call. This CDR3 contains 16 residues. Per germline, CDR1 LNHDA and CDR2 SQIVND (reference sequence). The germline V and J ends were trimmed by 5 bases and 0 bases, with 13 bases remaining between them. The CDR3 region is CASSRNPGSNTGELFF. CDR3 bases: TGTGCCAGTAGTCGAAATCCAGGCTCGAACACCGGGGAGCTGTTTTTT.

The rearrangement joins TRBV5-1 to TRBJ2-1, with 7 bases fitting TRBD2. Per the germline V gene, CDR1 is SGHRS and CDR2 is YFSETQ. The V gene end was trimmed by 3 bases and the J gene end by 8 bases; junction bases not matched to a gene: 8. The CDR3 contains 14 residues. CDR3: CASSWPGTTHEQFF. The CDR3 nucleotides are TGCGCCAGCAGCTGGCCCGGGACTACGCATGAGCAGTTCTTC.

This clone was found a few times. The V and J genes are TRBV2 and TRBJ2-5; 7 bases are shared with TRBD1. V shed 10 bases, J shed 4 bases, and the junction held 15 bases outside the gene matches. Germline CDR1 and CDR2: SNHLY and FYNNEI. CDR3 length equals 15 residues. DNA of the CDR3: TGTGCCACCTTTCTGACAGGGCCCGTCAGAGAGACCCAGTACTTC. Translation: CATFLTGPVRETQYF.

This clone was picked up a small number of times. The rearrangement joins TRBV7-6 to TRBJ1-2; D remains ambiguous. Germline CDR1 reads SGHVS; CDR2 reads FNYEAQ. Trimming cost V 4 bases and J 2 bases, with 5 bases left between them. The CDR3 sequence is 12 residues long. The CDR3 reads CASSSTNYGYTF. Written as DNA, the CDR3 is TGTGCCAGCAGCTCGACAAACTATGGCTACACCTTC.